Listed here is a single T cell receptor beta chain. In Seattle, patients joined the study during active infection and were tracked longitudinally. This entry is derived from a study of blood T cell repertoires in COVID-19. Looking at the study overall: Researchers got acute and convalescent COVID-19 samples from the United States, Italy and Spain. In each case, the material was cDNA or gDNA derived from T cells, B-cell-depleted T cells, or PBMCs.

J lost 5 bases, V lost 1 base, and 7 bases had no gene match. CDR1 and CDR2 from the germline V gene are SGHTA and FQGNSA. The CDR3 contains 15 residues. Sequencing used immunoSEQ multiplex PCR; TCRdb keeps in-frame clones, though not all of them. The data hold some 140,000 clones, with 83% observed a single time. V and J are TRBV7-2 and TRBJ1-2; 7 positions match TRBD1. Material for sequencing was peripheral blood. This receptor was identified in a woman aged 60 to 75 with COVID-19, enrolled during active disease. The CDR3 nucleotides read TGTGCCAGCAGCTTAGAGAGACAGGGCAGATATGGCTACACCTTC. Translating it yields CASSLERQGRYGYTF.